This T cell receptor beta chain originates from a study of response to subunit inactivated influenza vaccine. The CDR3 has 14 amino acids. Germline lookup yields CDR1 DFQATT and CDR2 SNEGSKA (reference sequence). With 6 bases removed from V and 5 bases from J, the gap between germline ends came to 19 bases. In regard to this clonotype: Its antigen is currently unknown.

TCRdb fed the RT-PCR reads into MiXCR, producing one record per CDR3 protein. The table lists around 530,000 distinct CDR3 sequences, approximately 15% of them singletons. Study-level results: The authors proposed limited new T cell recruitment per seasonal influenza vaccination.

The genes are TRBV20-1 and TRBJ1-1, with D possibly matching TRBD1 (5 bases). This sequence originates from a man aged 50 to 69 who received an inactivated influenza vaccine. This material consisted of CD4+ T cells sorted from PBMCs, taken around 25 months after vaccination. The CDR3 coding sequence is TGCAGTGCCCCAATCCCCACAGGCGATACTGAAGCTTTCTTT. This gives the protein CSAPIPTGDTEAFF.